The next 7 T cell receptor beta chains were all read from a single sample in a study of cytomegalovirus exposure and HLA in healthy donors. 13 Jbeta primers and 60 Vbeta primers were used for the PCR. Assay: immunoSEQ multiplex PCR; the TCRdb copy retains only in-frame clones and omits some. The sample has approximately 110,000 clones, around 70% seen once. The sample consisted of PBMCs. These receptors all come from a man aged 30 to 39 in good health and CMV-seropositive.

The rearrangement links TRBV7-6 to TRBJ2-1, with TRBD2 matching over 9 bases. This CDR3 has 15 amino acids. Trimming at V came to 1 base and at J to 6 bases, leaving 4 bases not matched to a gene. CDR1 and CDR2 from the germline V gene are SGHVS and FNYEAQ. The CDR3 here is CASSLEGLASNEQFF. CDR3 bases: TGTGCCAGCAGCTTAGAGGGACTAGCTAGCAATGAGCAGTTCTTC.

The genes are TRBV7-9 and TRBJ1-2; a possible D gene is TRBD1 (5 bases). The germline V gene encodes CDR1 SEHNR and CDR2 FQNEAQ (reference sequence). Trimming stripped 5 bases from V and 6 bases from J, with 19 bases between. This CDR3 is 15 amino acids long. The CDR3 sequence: CASSQPQQVTDGYTF. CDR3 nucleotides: TGTGCCAGCAGCCAGCCCCAACAGGTTACGGATGGCTACACCTTC.

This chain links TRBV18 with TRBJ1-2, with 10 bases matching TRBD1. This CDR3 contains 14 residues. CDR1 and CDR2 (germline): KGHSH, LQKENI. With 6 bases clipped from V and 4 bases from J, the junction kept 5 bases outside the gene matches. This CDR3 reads CASSPRQGAYGYTF. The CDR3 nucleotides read TGTGCCAGCTCTCCTCGACAGGGGGCCTATGGCTACACCTTC.

In nucleotides, the CDR3 is TGTGCCAGCAGTGGGACCTGGGGAGGTCAGCCCCAGCATTTT. Protein product: CASSGTWGGQPQHF. The rearrangement links TRBV27 to TRBJ1-5; TRBD1 might be the D (5 bases). Germline lookup yields CDR1 MNHEY and CDR2 SMNVEV (reference sequence). With 5 bases removed from V and 6 bases from J, the gap between germline ends came to 14 bases. CDR3 length equals 14 residues.

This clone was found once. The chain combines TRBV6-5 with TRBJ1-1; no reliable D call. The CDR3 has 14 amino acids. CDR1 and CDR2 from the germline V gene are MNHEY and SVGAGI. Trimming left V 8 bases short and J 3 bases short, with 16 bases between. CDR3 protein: CASESFGRYTEAFF. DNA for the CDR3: TGTGCCAGCGAATCTTTCGGCAGGTACACTGAAGCTTTCTTT.

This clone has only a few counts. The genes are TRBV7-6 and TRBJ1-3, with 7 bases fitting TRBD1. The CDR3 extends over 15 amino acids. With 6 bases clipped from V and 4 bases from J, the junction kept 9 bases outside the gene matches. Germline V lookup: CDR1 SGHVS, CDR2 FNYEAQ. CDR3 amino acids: CASSRSTGRGNTIYF. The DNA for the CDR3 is TGTGCCAGCAGTAGGTCGACAGGGAGAGGAAACACCATATATTTT.

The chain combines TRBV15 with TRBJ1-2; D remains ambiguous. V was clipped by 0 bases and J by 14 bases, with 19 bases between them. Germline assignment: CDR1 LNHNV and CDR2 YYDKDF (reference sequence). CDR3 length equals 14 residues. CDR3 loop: CATSRDLLSRGLTF. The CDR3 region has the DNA TGTGCCACCAGCAGAGATCTGCTTAGTCGCGGGTTGACCTTC.